Listed here are 2 T cell receptor beta chains from one sample, sequenced in a study of metastatic and nonmetastatic thyroid tumors. TCRdb used MiXCR to call clones anew from the PCR reads. The profile shows around 30,000 clones, 13% of them singletons. None of the patients had undergone any treatment ahead of thyroid surgery. The material sequenced was blood. These receptors were obtained from a female donor with papillary thyroid cancer or a benign thyroid nodule (not recorded which). Some clones in this sample may be carry-over from other donors' samples.

Note on this clone: The same CDR3 is also encoded by other DNA sequences in this sample. V and J are TRBV9 and TRBJ2-1; TRBD2 matches at 8 bases. The CDR3 is 14 amino acids. Per germline, CDR1 SGDLS and CDR2 YYNGEE. The J segment lost 8 bases and the V segment lost 7 bases, leaving 11 bases of the junction unmatched. DNA of the CDR3: TGTGCCAGCTCCGGTCGGGAGGGGGGGGATGAGCAGTTCTTC. Its translation is CASSGREGGDEQFF.

This clone was counted many times. The rearrangement links TRBV3-1 to TRBJ1-1; the D is unclear. V was pared by 1 base and J by 9 bases, with 9 bases between. The CDR3 has 12 residues. The germline gives CDR1 LGHDT, CDR2 YNNKEL (reference sequence). The CDR3 here is CASSQAADKAFF. In DNA, the CDR3 is TGTGCCAGCAGCCAAGCCGCAGATAAAGCTTTCTTT.